Each of the 15 T cell receptor beta chains below was sequenced from the same sample in a study of spatial heterogeneity in lung cancer (dated by TCRdb to between 2017 and 2020). The library was obtained by 5' RACE. Sequencing took place on a NextSeq 500. Starting from the raw public reads, TCRdb applied fastp trimming at Q25, assembled clones with MiXCR and retained in-frame beta chains. For every CDR3 protein sequence, its rows merge into one entry that carries the most common genes and DNA. This sample lists approximately 780 distinct CDR3 sequences; roughly 18% were detected once. The ten most abundant clones make up about 16% of the sample. The time point label, as the study defines it: sample taken at primary tumor resection. For TCR sequencing, whole RNA was extracted from tumor and nontumor lung tissue, or from cryopreserved PBMC samples, and no cell sorting was done. Sequenced material: PBMCs, taken at surgery. These TCRs come from a male donor with early-stage non-small cell lung cancer.

Worth noting for this clonotype: This beta chain is a stray read from a library made for alpha chains; its abundance is not meaningful. The chain joins TRBV19 to TRBJ2-2; D could derive from TRBD1 or TRBD2 (5 bases each). Germline-derived CDR1 and CDR2 are LNHDA and SQIVND (reference sequence). The V and J ends lost 6 bases and 1 base respectively, with 9 bases between them. This CDR3 is built from 14 residues. In DNA, the CDR3 is TGTGCCAGTAGGCAGGGAGTGAACACCGGGGAGCTGTTTTTT. Translation gives CASRQGVNTGELFF.

Within the sample, this clonotype is large (0.1 to 1%). A library prepared for alpha chains yielded this beta chain as an off-target read; its size is of little meaning. The gene calls are TRBV12-3 or TRBV12-4 and TRBJ1-1; D is perhaps TRBD1 (5 bases). The CDR3 is 14 amino acids. Deletions cut 7 bases from V and 1 base from J, with 13 bases between. The CDR3 DNA reads TGTGCCAGCAACAAATTCGGGGGGAACACTGAAGCTTTCTTT. This translates into CASNKFGGNTEAFF.

This clonotype is classed as large. The library was designed around alpha chains, so this beta chain is a stray read whose abundance carries little weight. The chain joins TRBV7-8 to TRBJ2-1; D may be TRBD2 (5 bases). Germline V gives CDR1 SGHVS, CDR2 FQNEAQ. There are 13 residues in the CDR3. V was shortened by 1 base and J by 7 bases, with 8 bases between the two germline ends. CDR3 bases: TGTGCCAGCAGCTTAGATTGGAGGAATGAGCAGTTCTTC. Translation gives CASSLDWRNEQFF.

By its share, this clonotype is large. Since the library was made to target alpha chains, this beta chain is a stray read and its abundance is not meaningful. This chain connects TRBV7-2 to TRBJ2-5, with D possibly matching TRBD2 (5 bases). The CDR3 runs to 15 residues. Germline CDR1 SGHTA, CDR2 FQGNSA. Trimming took off 0 bases at V and 1 base at J, with 9 bases between the two ends. For the CDR3, the DNA is TGTGCCAGCAGCTTAGCTCCAGGACTCCAAGAGACCCAGTACTTC. Amino acid sequence: CASSLAPGLQETQYF.

By proportion, this clonotype is large (0.1 to 1%). Since it is a stray read in a library aimed at alpha chains, this beta chain has a size that is not meaningful. The chain carries TRBV5-4 and TRBJ2-4; TRBD1 is a possible D gene (6 bases). In germline, CDR1 is SGHNT, CDR2 YYREEE (reference sequence). The germline V and J ends were trimmed by 0 bases and 12 bases, with 13 bases remaining between them. The CDR3 extends over 13 amino acids. The CDR3 protein is CASSLAEKGHQYF. The CDR3 DNA reads TGTGCCAGCAGCTTGGCCGAAAAGGGACATCAGTACTTC.

In the case of this clonotype: The library was prepared for alpha chains; this beta chain is a stray read, so its frequency means little. This chain connects TRBV7-4 to TRBJ2-5; a weak D match, TRBD1 (5 bases). V lost 2 bases and J 11 bases, leaving 21 bases between the germline ends. CDR1 and CDR2 from the germline V gene are SGHVT and SQSDAQ. The CDR3 extends over 15 amino acids. Here the CDR3 DNA reads TGTGCCAGCAGCTTAAGTTCCGTGGGGCCGACGGCGCAGTACTTC. Translation: CASSLSSVGPTAQYF.

Regarding this clonotype: This beta chain is a stray read from a library made for alpha chains; its abundance is not meaningful. The chain joins TRBV27 to TRBJ1-1; 9 bases are a match to TRBD1. The J segment lost 5 bases and the V segment lost 5 bases, leaving 9 bases of the junction unmatched. There are 15 residues in the CDR3. The germline V gene encodes CDR1 MNHEY and CDR2 SMNVEV (reference sequence). CDR3 DNA sequence: TGTGCCAGCAGTGGGAGACACAGGGGGCTTACTGAAGCTTTCTTT. Its translation is CASSGRHRGLTEAFF.

In the case of this clonotype: Found in a library prepared for alpha chains, this beta chain is an off-target read, and its abundance has little meaning. The J gene is TRBJ1-1, the V gene TRBV12-3 or TRBV12-4; D remains ambiguous. The CDR3 totals 13 residues. V was pared by 9 bases and J by 1 base, with 12 bases between. Here the CDR3 reads CASLEEANTEAFF. The CDR3 region has the DNA TGTGCCAGTTTAGAGGAAGCGAACACTGAAGCTTTCTTT.

This clonotype is large. The library was designed around alpha chains, so this beta chain is a stray read whose abundance carries little weight. This chain links TRBV20-1 with TRBJ2-7, with 7 positions matching TRBD2. V lost 5 bases to trimming and J lost 2 bases; unmatched junction nucleotides: 9. The CDR3 has 14 amino acids. Germline V CDR1 and CDR2: DFQATT, SNEGSKA (reference sequence). DNA of the CDR3: TGCAGTGCTGGGGGTTGGGAGGGCCCCTACGAGCAGTACTTC. Encoded protein: CSAGGWEGPYEQYF.

A remark on this clonotype: Within a library made for alpha chains, this beta chain is off target, and its count is uninformative. V gene TRBV4-3 combines with J gene TRBJ2-2, with 10 bases aligning to TRBD2. Trimming cost V 4 bases and J 9 bases; bases outside gene matches: 5. This CDR3 contains 14 residues. Germline CDR1 LGHNA, CDR2 YSLEER. CDR3 bases: TGCGCCAGCAGCCGCGGGACTAGCGACCGGGAGCTGTTTTTT. Its protein product is CASSRGTSDRELFF.

With regard to this clonotype: In a library made to pick up alpha chains, this beta chain is a stray read with a size that means little. The rearrangement joins TRBV2 to TRBJ2-5; D is perhaps TRBD2 (6 bases). CDR3 length equals 14 residues. Germline assignment: CDR1 SNHLY and CDR2 FYNNEI. Trimming took off 6 bases at V and 2 bases at J, with 13 bases between the two ends. CDR3 sequence: CASSVGTSQETQYF. The CDR3 region has the DNA TGTGCCAGCAGCGTAGGGACTTCGCAAGAGACCCAGTACTTC.

Within the sample, this clonotype is large. Since it is a stray read in a library aimed at alpha chains, this beta chain has a size that is not meaningful. V and J are TRBV27 and TRBJ2-7; TRBD2 might be the D (5 bases). The CDR3 spans 15 residues. Germline V gene data show CDR1 as MNHEY and CDR2 as SMNVEV (reference sequence). The V and J ends lost 10 bases and 1 base respectively, with 20 bases between them. The CDR3 loop is CATQIPRARSYEQYF. DNA of the CDR3: TGTGCCACCCAAATACCGCGGGCCCGATCCTACGAGCAGTACTTC.

This clonotype is judged large. As an off-target read in a library built for alpha chains, this beta chain has a frequency of little significance. This chain uses TRBV9 with TRBJ2-6; D is unclear. Germline V lookup: CDR1 SGDLS, CDR2 YYNGEE. Deletions cut 0 bases from V and 0 bases from J, with 4 bases between. This CDR3 is built from 15 residues. The CDR3 loop reads CASSVGHSGANVLTF. The CDR3 DNA is TGTGCCAGCAGCGTAGGGCACTCTGGGGCCAACGTCCTGACTTTC.

This clonotype is hyperexpanded in the sample. Since it is a stray read in a library aimed at alpha chains, this beta chain has a size that is not meaningful. This rearrangement joins TRBV9 to TRBJ2-2; TRBD1 might be the D (5 bases). The CDR3 is made up of 15 amino acids. CDR1 and CDR2 (germline): SGDLS, YYNGEE. V was pared by 0 bases and J by 1 base, with 7 bases between. This chain's CDR3 is CASSVEGLNTGELFF. The DNA of the CDR3 is TGTGCCAGCAGCGTAGAGGGGTTGAACACCGGGGAGCTGTTTTTT.

With respect to this clonotype: In a library made to pick up alpha chains, this beta chain is a stray read with a size that means little. V is TRBV27 and J is TRBJ2-1, with TRBD2 as a possible D gene (7 bases). Germline V gene data show CDR1 as MNHEY and CDR2 as SMNVEV (reference sequence). CDR3 length: 15 amino acids. Trimming pared 0 bases from V and 7 bases from J, leaving 13 bases between. CDR3 residues: CASSLSYGGANEQFF. The CDR3 coding sequence is TGTGCCAGCAGTTTATCGTATGGGGGGGCGAATGAGCAGTTCTTC.